The entry below describes one TCR beta chain. The data are from a study of T cell responses to AZD1222 COVID-19 vaccine. The germline CDR1 and CDR2 sequences are MDHEN and SYDVKM. The CDR3 totals 14 residues. The V gene end was trimmed by 6 bases and the J gene end by 5 bases; junction bases not matched to a gene: 8. Assay used: immunoSEQ multiplex PCR; TCRdb lists only in-frame clones, some missing. The sample has around 180,000 clones; 85% to 95% are singletons. The specimen was peripheral blood, collected 28 days after the second AZD1222 dose. The chain employs TRBV28 and TRBJ2-5; 8 bases fit TRBD2. The TCR originated in an adult who received the AZD1222 COVID-19 vaccine. The CDR3 is CASSRLLAAETQYF. The DNA of the CDR3 is TGTGCCAGCAGCAGGCTACTAGCGGCGGAGACCCAGTACTTC.